This T cell receptor beta chain was profiled in a study of cytomegalovirus exposure and HLA in healthy donors. Overall study findings and caveats: According to an earlier analysis, most TCR beta V segments yielded productive rearrangements about 87% or about 30% of the time. The study had only CMV serostatus as immune exposure information.

Vbeta (60) and Jbeta (13) primers were used in the PCR. Only in-frame clones appear in the TCRdb table, and some are missing; sequencing was by immunoSEQ multiplex PCR. The sample table sets out about 72,000 clones. Germline V lookup: CDR1 SGHVS, CDR2 FQNEAQ. Trimming at V came to 5 bases and at J to 0 bases, leaving 4 bases not matched to a gene. This CDR3 has 15 residues. Regarding this clone: Its antigen is unknown.

The material sequenced was PBMCs. J is TRBJ1-5 and V is TRBV7-8; 7 nucleotides agree with TRBD1. This TCR was sampled from a man aged 45-65 years in good health and CMV-seropositive. The DNA for the CDR3 is TGTGCCAGCAGCGGGGACAGCCATAGCAATCAGCCCCAGCATTTT. Translating gives CASSGDSHSNQPQHF.